This T cell receptor (beta chain) is drawn from a study of patients and donors after allogeneic stem cell transplantation. V was pared by 1 base and J by 3 bases, with 9 bases between. Germline loops: CDR1 LGHNA, CDR2 YSLEER. CDR3 length equals 14 residues. TCRdb reprocessed the RT-PCR reads with MiXCR, giving one entry per CDR3 protein. Of about 400,000 distinct CDR3 sequences in the sample, approximately 16% were seen once. The J gene is TRBJ1-1, the V gene TRBV4-3; D possibly corresponds to TRBD1 (5 bases). The clonotype was recovered from a human donor who was either an allogeneic HSCT recipient or a stem cell or donor lymphocyte infusion donor (not recorded which). It is not recorded whose cells these are; they may come from a transplant donor. The sample consisted of blood, either unsorted or a sorted T cell fraction (not recorded which). The CDR3 loop is CASSQAPGHTEAFF. The CDR3 DNA follows: TGCGCCAGCAGCCAAGCCCCAGGGCACACTGAAGCTTTCTTT.